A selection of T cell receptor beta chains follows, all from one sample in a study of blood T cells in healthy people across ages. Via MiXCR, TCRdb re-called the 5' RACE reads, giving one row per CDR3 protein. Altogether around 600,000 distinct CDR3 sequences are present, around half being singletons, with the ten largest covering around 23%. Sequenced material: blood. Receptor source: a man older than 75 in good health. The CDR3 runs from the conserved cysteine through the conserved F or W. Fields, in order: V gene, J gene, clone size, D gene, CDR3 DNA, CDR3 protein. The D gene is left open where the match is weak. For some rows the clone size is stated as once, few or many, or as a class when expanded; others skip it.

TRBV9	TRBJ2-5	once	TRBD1	TGTGCCAGCAGCGTGCGAACAGGGGGCGTTGTGGAGACCCAGTACTTC	CASSVRTGGVVETQYF
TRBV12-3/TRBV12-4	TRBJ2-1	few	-	TGTGCCAGCAGTCCCCGACTGGGGACCATGAACAATGAGCAGTTCTTC	CASSPRLGTMNNEQFF
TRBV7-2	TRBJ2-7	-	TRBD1	TGTGCCAGCAAGGGACAGATCGGATCCTACGAGCAGTACTTC	CASKGQIGSYEQYF
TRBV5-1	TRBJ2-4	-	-	TGCGCCAGCAGCGCGGGACAACTCCAAGAGACCCAATACTTC	CASSAGQLQETQYF
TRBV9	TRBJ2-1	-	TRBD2	TGTGCCAGCAGCTCTACGACTAGCGGCAATGAGCAGTTCTTC	CASSSTTSGNEQFF
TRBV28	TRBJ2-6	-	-	TGTGCCAGCAGTTTAGCGACTAGGGGGACAGCCGAGGCCAACGTCCTGACTTTC	CASSLATRGTAEANVLTF
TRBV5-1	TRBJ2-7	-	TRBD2	TGCGCCAGCAGCAAGGGACTAGCGGGGAGCTACGAGCAGTACTTC	CASSKGLAGSYEQYF
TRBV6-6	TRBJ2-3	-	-	TGTGCCAGCAGTGATAATCCGTCAGATACGCAGTATTTT	CASSDNPSDTQYF
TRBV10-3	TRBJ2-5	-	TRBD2	TGTGCCATCAGTGGCCAGACTAGCGGGGCCCGTGAGACCCAGTACTTC	CAISGQTSGARETQYF
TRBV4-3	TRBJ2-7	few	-	TGCGCCAGCAGCCAAAGGCTGGGGAGCTACGAGCAGTACTTC	CASSQRLGSYEQYF
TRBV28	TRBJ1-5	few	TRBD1	TGTGCCAGCAGTTGGCCTCCAGGGGGCTCCTGGTATAGCAATCAGCCCCAGCATTTT	CASSWPPGGSWYSNQPQHF
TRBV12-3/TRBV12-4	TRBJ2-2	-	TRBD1	TGTGCCAGCAGCTTTGGGCAGGGGGTAAACACCGGGGAGCTGTTTTTT	CASSFGQGVNTGELFF
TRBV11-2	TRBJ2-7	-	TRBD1	TGTGCCAGCAGCTTAGACTTCGGGACAGGGTACTCCTACGAGCAGTACTTC	CASSLDFGTGYSYEQYF